This entry lists 5 T cell receptor beta chains sequenced from one sample in a study of control samples from healthy donors and cancer patients. TCRdb's copy holds only in-frame clones and misses some; the assay was immunoSEQ multiplex PCR. Its table records roughly 190,000 clones. The sequencing sample was made of blood. Receptors were obtained from a woman in her 30s in good health.

CDR3 sequence reads: CASSQWDYEQYF. DNA of the CDR3: TGTGCCAGCAGCCAATGGGATTACGAGCAGTACTTC. V and J are TRBV3-1 (or the pseudogene TRBV3-2) and TRBJ2-7; D gene uncertain. CDR1 is LGHDT, CDR2 YNNKEL, per germline (reference sequence). V dropped 2 bases and J dropped 4 bases, with 6 bases sitting between them. The CDR3 has 12 amino acids.

The chain joins TRBV11-2 to TRBJ1-4, with unresolved D. The CDR3 consists of 14 residues. Trimming left V 2 bases short and J 8 bases short, with 12 bases between. The V gene's germline CDR1 is SGHAT and CDR2 FQNNGV. For the CDR3, the DNA is TGTGCCAGCAGCTTACCGTATCCCTTAGAAAAACTGTTTTTT. Amino acids: CASSLPYPLEKLFF.

The chain employs TRBV9 and TRBJ2-7; 8 nucleotides agree with TRBD2. Germline values: CDR1 SGDLS, CDR2 YYNGEE. The CDR3 loop spans 14 amino acids. V trimming: 6 bases; J trimming: 4 bases; junction bases outside the gene matches: 9. CDR3 nucleotides: TGTGCCAGCAACCCGGGGGGGGGAAGGTACGAGCAGTACTTC. It specifies CASNPGGGRYEQYF.

The rearrangement joins TRBV29-1 to TRBJ2-3; no clear D. Germline CDR1 SQVTM, CDR2 ANQGSEA. The CDR3 extends over 14 amino acids. With 4 bases removed from V and 0 bases from J, the gap between germline ends came to 11 bases. The CDR3 spells CSVVPVESTDTQYF. CDR3 nucleotide sequence: TGCAGCGTTGTTCCCGTGGAGAGCACAGATACGCAGTATTTT.

V is TRBV6-5 and J is TRBJ2-7; 10 bases are a match to TRBD1. Germline lookup yields CDR1 MNHEY and CDR2 SVGAGI. The CDR3 is made up of 14 amino acids. Losses at the gene ends were 6 bases for V and 4 bases for J; bases not matched to a gene: 6. The CDR3 nucleotides read TGTGCCAGCAGCCAAGACAGGGGGCGATACGAGCAGTACTTC. Protein product: CASSQDRGRYEQYF.